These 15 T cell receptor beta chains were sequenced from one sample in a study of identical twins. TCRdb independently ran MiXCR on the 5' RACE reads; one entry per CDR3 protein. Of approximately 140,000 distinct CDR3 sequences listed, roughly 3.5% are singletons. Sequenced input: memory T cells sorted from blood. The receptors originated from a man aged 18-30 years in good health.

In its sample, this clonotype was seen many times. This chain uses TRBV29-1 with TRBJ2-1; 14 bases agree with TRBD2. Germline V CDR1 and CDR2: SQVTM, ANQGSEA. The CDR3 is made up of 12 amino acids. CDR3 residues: CSGLAGGYEQFF. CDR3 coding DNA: TGCAGTGGACTAGCGGGAGGATATGAGCAGTTCTTC.

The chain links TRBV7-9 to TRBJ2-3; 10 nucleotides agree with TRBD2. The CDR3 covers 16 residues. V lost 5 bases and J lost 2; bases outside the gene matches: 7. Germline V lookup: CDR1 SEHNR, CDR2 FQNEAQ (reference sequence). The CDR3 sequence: CASSTGLADLTDTQYF. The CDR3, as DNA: TGTGCCAGCAGCACCGGACTAGCGGACCTCACAGATACGCAGTATTTT.

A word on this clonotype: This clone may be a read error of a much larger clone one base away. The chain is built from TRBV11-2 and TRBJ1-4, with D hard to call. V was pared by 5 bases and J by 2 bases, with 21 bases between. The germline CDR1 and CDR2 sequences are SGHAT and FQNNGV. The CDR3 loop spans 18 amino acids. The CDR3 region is CASSPSPSRRRTNEKLFF. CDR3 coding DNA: TGTGCCAGCAGCCCGTCTCCATCCCGTAGGAGGACTAATGAAAAACTGTTTTTT. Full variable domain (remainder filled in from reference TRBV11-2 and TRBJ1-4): EAGVAQSPRYKIIEKRQSVAFWCNPISGHATLYWYQQILGQGPKLLIQFQNNGVVDDSQLPKDRFSAERLKGVDSTLKIQPAKLEDSAVYLCASSPSPSRRRTNEKLFFGSGTQLSVL.

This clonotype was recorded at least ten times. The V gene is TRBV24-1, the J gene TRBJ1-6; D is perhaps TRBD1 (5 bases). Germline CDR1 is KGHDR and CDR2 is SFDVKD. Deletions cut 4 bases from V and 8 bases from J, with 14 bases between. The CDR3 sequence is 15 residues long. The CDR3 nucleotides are TGTGCCACCAGTGACTCCAGGGAGGTGGATTCACCCCTCCACTTT. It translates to CATSDSREVDSPLHF.

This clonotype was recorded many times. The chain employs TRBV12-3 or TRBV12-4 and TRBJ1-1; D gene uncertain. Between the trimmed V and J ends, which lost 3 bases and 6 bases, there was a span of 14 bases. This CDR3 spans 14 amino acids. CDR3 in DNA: TGTGCCAGCAGTTTTGTGGCCCTGGGCGCTGAAGCTTTCTTT. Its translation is CASSFVALGAEAFF.

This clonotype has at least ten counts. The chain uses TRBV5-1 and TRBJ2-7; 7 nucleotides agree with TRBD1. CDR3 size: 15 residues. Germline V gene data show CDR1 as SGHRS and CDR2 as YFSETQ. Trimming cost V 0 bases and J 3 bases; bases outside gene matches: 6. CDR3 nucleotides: TGCGCCAGCAGCTTGGACCCAGGGGGAAACTACGAGCAGTACTTC. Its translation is CASSLDPGGNYEQYF.

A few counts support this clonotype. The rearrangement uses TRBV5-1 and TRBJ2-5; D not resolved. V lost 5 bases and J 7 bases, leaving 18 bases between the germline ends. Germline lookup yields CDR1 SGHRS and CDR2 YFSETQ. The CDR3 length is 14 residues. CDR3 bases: TGCGCCAGCAGTTCCGACCCTGGGATGGGGACCCAGTACTTC. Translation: CASSSDPGMGTQYF.

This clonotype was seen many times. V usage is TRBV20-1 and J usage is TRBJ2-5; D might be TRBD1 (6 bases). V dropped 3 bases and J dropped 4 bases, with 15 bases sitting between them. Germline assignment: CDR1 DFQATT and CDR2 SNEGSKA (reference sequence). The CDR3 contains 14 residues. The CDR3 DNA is TGCAGTGCTAGCGCCCCCGGGACATCAGAGACCCAGTACTTC. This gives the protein CSASAPGTSETQYF.

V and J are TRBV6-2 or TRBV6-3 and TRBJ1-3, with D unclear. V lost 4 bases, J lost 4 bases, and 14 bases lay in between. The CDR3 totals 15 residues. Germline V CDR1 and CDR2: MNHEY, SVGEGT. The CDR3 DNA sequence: TGTGCCAGCAGTTTCGTCGGGCCAGGAGGAAACACCATATATTTT. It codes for CASSFVGPGGNTIYF.

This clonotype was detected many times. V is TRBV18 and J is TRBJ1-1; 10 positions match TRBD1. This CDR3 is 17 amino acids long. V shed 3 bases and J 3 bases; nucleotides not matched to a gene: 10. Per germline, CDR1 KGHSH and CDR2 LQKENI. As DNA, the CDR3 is TGTGCCAGCTCACCGTTCCTGGGACAGGGGTCAGACACTGAAGCTTTCTTT. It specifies CASSPFLGQGSDTEAFF. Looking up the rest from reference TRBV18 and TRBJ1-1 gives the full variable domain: NAGVMQNPRHLVRRRGQEARLRCSPMKGHSHVYWYRQLPEEGLKFMVYLQKENIIDESGMPKERFSAEFPKEGPSILRIQQVVRGDSAAYFCASSPFLGQGSDTEAFFGQGTRLTVV.

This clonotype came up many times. DNA for the CDR3: TGCAGTGCTAGAGATAACGGGATCGAGCAGTTCTTC. Protein product: CSARDNGIEQFF. This chain connects TRBV20-1 to TRBJ2-1, with a weak D call TRBD2 (5 bases). In germline, CDR1 is DFQATT, CDR2 SNEGSKA (reference sequence). The ends were cut back, 0 bases at V and 10 bases at J, with 10 bases in the middle. The CDR3 has 12 residues.

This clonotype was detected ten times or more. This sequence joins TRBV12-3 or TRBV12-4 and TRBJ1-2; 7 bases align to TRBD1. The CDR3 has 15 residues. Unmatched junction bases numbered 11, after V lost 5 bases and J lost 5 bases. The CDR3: CASSPPDRLAYGYTF. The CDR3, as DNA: TGTGCCAGCAGTCCTCCGGACAGGCTCGCATATGGCTACACCTTC.

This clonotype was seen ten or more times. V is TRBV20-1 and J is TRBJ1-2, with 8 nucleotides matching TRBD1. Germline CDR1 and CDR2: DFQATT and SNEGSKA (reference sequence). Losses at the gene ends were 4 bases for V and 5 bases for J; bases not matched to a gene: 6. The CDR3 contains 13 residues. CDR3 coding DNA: TGCAGTGCTACAGGGGGCGCTTCATATGGCTACACCTTC. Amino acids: CSATGGASYGYTF.

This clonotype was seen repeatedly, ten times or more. As DNA, the CDR3 is TGTGCCAGCAGTGACGGGCCCAAAAATTCACCCCTCCACTTT. Its protein is CASSDGPKNSPLHF. The V gene is TRBV6-1, the J gene TRBJ1-6, with D unclear. V shed 3 bases and J shed 7 bases, with 10 bases lying between them. CDR3 size: 14 residues. Germline V gene lookup returns CDR1 MNHNS and CDR2 SASEGT.

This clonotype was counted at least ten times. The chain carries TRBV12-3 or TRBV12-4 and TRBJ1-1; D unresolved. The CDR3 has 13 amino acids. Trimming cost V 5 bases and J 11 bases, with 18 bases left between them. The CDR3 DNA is TGTGCCAGCAGTCCATACGGCCCGGGGAGGGCTTTCTTT. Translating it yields CASSPYGPGRAFF.